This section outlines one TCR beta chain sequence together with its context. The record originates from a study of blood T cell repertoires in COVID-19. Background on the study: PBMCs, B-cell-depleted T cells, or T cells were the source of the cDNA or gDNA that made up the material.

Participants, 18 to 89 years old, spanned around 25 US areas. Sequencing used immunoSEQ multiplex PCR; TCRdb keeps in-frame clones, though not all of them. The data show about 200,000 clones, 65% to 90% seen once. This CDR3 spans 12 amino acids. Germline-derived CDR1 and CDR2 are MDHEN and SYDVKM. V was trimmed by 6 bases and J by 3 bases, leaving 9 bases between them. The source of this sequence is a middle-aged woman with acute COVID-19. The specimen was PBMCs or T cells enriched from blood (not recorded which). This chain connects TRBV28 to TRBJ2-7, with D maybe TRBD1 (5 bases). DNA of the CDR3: TGTGCCAGCAGGGGCAGGGTCTACGAGCAGTACTTC. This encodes CASRGRVYEQYF.